A single sample gave rise to the 4 T cell receptor beta chains below, sequenced in a study of beta chain features in type 1 diabetes. Study-level findings and limits: Among all four CD4+ subsets, Type 1 diabetes patients had TCRB CDR3s that were moderately but significantly shorter.

Their antigens remain unidentified. Sequenced material consisted of expressed TCRB transcripts (all of the isolated RNA was reverse transcribed). TCRdb's table, derived via immunoSEQ multiplex PCR, lists solely in-frame clones and lacks some. The table includes under 350,000 clones, roughly 24% detected once. The sequencing input was naive CD4+ T cells from blood. Source of these receptors: a woman in her 30s with type 1 diabetes.

The V call is TRBV9, the J call TRBJ2-2; 9 bases are shared with TRBD1. Per the germline V gene, CDR1 is SGDLS and CDR2 is YYNGEE. CDR3 length: 16 residues. V lost 3 bases, J lost 5 bases, and 8 bases stayed unmatched. The CDR3 DNA sequence: TGTGCCAGCAGCGCCCTGGGGACAGGGTTAACCGGGGAGCTGTTTTTT. Translated: CASSALGTGLTGELFF.

CDR3 in DNA: TGTGCCTGGAGTGTGGGTCTAGCGGGAGTCACAGATACGCAGTATTTT. This encodes CAWSVGLAGVTDTQYF. The chain couples TRBV30 to TRBJ2-3; 10 nucleotides align to TRBD2. The CDR3 has 16 amino acids. V gave up 0 bases and J gave up 2 bases; unmatched junction bases: 5. Germline CDR1 reads GTSNPN; CDR2 reads SVGIG (reference sequence). Filled out from reference TRBV30 and TRBJ2-3, the complete variable domain reads SQTIHQWPATLVQPVGSPLSLECTVEGTSNPNLYWYRQAAGRGLQLLFYSVGIGQISSEVPQNLSASRPQDRQFILSSKKLLLSDSGFYLCAWSVGLAGVTDTQYFGPGTRLTVL.

A few counts support this clone. The J gene is TRBJ1-2, the V gene TRBV28; no firm D call. CDR1 is MDHEN, CDR2 SYDVKM, per germline. This CDR3 has 12 amino acids. The CDR3 region is CAEGVGNYGYTF. In DNA form, the CDR3 reads TGTGCGGAGGGCGTGGGTAACTATGGCTACACCTTC.

V usage is TRBV27 and J usage is TRBJ1-5, with 7 bases matching TRBD1. The CDR3 loop spans 16 amino acids. CDR1 MNHEY and CDR2 SMNVEV come from the germline V gene (reference sequence). Losses at the gene ends were 8 bases for V and 0 bases for J; bases not matched to a gene: 10. The CDR3 coding sequence is TGTGCCAGCGGAGAAAGACAGGGTATTAGCAATCAGCCCCAGCATTTT. Amino acid sequence: CASGERQGISNQPQHF.